The present entry profiles one T cell receptor (beta chain) with its context. Original processing notes: Amplification from reference gene primers served as the basis for estimated nucleated cell counts. Profiled with immunoSEQ multiplex PCR; TCRdb holds only in-frame clones, not every one. The DNA gave D and trimming, while V, J and clone size come from that table. The sample yields roughly 380,000 clones, 85% to 90% seen once. The data belong to a study of blood T cell repertoires in COVID-19. Study context: From T cells, B-cell-depleted T cells, or PBMCs came the material, which was cDNA or gDNA.

The CDR3 consists of 15 residues. From germline, CDR1 is SGHVS and CDR2 FNYEAQ. Trimming at V came to 7 bases and at J to 3 bases, leaving 8 bases not matched to a gene. The J gene is TRBJ2-2, the V gene TRBV7-6, with 7 bases identical to TRBD2. The specimen was PBMCs or T cells enriched from blood (not recorded which). The receptor comes from a woman in her 30s who had been exposed to COVID-19. In nucleotides, the CDR3 is TGTGCCAGCATACCAGCGGGGATGTACACCGGGGAGCTGTTTTTT. Translating it yields CASIPAGMYTGELFF.